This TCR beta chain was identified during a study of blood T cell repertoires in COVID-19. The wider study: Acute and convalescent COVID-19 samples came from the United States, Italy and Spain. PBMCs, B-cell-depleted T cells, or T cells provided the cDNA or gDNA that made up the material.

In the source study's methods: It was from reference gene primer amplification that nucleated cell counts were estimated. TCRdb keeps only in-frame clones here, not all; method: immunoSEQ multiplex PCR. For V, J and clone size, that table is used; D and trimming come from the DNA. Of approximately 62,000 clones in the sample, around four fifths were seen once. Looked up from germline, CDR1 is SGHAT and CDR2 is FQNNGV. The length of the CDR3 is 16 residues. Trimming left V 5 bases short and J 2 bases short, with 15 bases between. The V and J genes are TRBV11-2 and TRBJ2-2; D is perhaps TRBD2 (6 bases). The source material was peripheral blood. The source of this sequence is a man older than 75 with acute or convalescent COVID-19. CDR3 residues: CASSDPGLSNTGELFF. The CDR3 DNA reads TGTGCCAGCAGCGATCCGGGACTGTCTAACACCGGGGAGCTGTTTTTT.